This T cell receptor beta chain was identified during a study of OX40 agonist ivuxolimab in advanced cancers. Study results and caveats: Both CD4+ and CD8+ T cell populations in blood had undergone clonal expansion by week 6 at 0.1 to 3.0 mg/kg. CD8+ T cells (on average) carried more expanded clones than CD4+ T cells.

Remarks on this clone: What it recognizes is unknown. The same CDR3 arises from other DNA sequences in this sample as well.

Libraries were prepared by immunoSEQ multiplex PCR; TCRdb keeps only in-frame clonotypes and omits some of them. Of tens of thousands of clones detected, around 90% appear once; the ten largest clones hold approximately 0.5%. Patients with a history of autoimmune disease or on systemic immunosuppression were excluded. The timepoints at which blood was sampled were baseline, cycle 4 day 1, and cycle 7 day 1. The CDR3 has 13 residues. Between the trimmed V and J ends, which lost 2 bases and 7 bases, there was a span of 12 bases. CDR1 and CDR2 (germline): GTSNPN, SVGIG (reference sequence). The receptor was isolated from an adult with an advanced solid tumor such as melanoma, head and neck, liver or kidney cancer. This material consisted of CD4+ or CD8+ T cells sorted from blood, taken in a trial of the OX40 agonist ivuxolimab. The chain has TRBV30 and TRBJ1-5; the D gene is possibly TRBD1 (6 bases). The chain's CDR3 is CAWSRGVGQPQHF. The CDR3 DNA follows: TGTGCCTGGAGTAGGGGGGTTGGACAGCCCCAGCATTTT.